The 18 T cell receptor beta chains below were found in one sample sequenced in a study of blood T cell repertoires in COVID-19. Profiling relied on immunoSEQ multiplex PCR, and the TCRdb table lists in-frame clones only, not all of them. The sample has some 140,000 clones; around three quarters are singletons. Sequenced material: peripheral blood. These receptors were taken from a man older than 75 with acute or convalescent COVID-19.

This rearrangement joins TRBV19 to TRBJ1-5, with D possibly being TRBD1 (6 bases). This CDR3 comprises 15 residues. The V gene's germline CDR1 is LNHDA and CDR2 SQIVND (reference sequence). V lost 6 bases to trimming and J lost 3 bases, with 15 bases between them. The CDR3 region is CASRQTGFYNQPQHF. The DNA of the CDR3 is TGTGCCAGTAGGCAAACAGGGTTCTACAATCAGCCCCAGCATTTT.

The genes are TRBV5-1 and TRBJ1-4; D may be TRBD1 (6 bases). Trimming removed 7 bases from V and 5 bases from J, with 9 bases in between. CDR1 and CDR2 from the germline V gene are SGHRS and YFSETQ. The CDR3 covers 12 residues. CDR3 in DNA: TGCGCCAGCGGGGACATGAATGAAAAACTGTTTTTT. Protein: CASGDMNEKLFF.

The chain employs TRBV6-5 and TRBJ2-1; 8 nucleotides line up with TRBD2. Germline V lookup: CDR1 MNHEY, CDR2 SVGAGI. The CDR3 extends over 14 amino acids. The trim removed 7 bases at V and 9 bases at J, leaving 11 bases unmatched. CDR3 sequence (DNA): TGTGCCAGCAATCGGATCGGGGGGGCTTTTGAGCAGTTCTTC. It specifies CASNRIGGAFEQFF.

J is TRBJ2-7 and V is TRBV10-3, with TRBD1 as a possible D gene (6 bases). CDR3 length equals 14 residues. Germline V gene data show CDR1 as ENHRY and CDR2 as SYGVKD. V dropped 4 bases and J dropped 0 bases, with 10 bases sitting between them. The CDR3 loop is CAISALDSSYEQYF. CDR3 DNA sequence: TGTGCCATCAGTGCCCTGGACAGCTCCTACGAGCAGTACTTC.

This rearrangement joins TRBV14 to TRBJ2-5; D possibly corresponds to TRBD2 (5 bases). The V gene's germline CDR1 is SGHDN and CDR2 FVKESK. The V end lost 4 bases, the J end lost 1 base, and 22 bases lay between the germline ends. This CDR3 region has 18 residues. CDR3 region: CASSRVGWPGSPQETQYF. The CDR3, as DNA: TGTGCCAGCAGCCGGGTGGGTTGGCCGGGGTCCCCCCAAGAGACCCAGTACTTC.

The chain is built from TRBV7-2 and TRBJ2-3, with D perhaps matching TRBD1 (6 bases). The CDR3 runs to 14 residues. Germline V gene lookup returns CDR1 SGHTA and CDR2 FQGNSA. The V gene lost 1 base and the J gene lost 4 bases, with 9 bases spanning the gap. The CDR3 DNA sequence: TGTGCCAGCAGCTTAGTTCGGACAGCAGATACGCAGTATTTT. Its translation: CASSLVRTADTQYF.

The J gene is TRBJ2-1, the V gene TRBV15; 7 nucleotides match TRBD1. V lost 3 bases, J lost 10 bases, and 9 bases stayed unmatched. Germline loops: CDR1 LNHNV, CDR2 YYDKDF (reference sequence). The CDR3 is 14 amino acids. The CDR3 nucleotides read TGTGCCACCAGCAGTGGTGATAGGGGGCGGGAGCAGTTCTTC. This gives the protein CATSSGDRGREQFF.

V is TRBV7-8 and J is TRBJ2-3, with 9 bases fitting TRBD1. V trimming: 5 bases; J trimming: 5 bases; junction bases outside the gene matches: 17. The CDR3 has 18 amino acids. Germline V gene data show CDR1 as SGHVS and CDR2 as FQNEAQ. The CDR3 is CASSRVAKTGGVGDTQYF. CDR3 nucleotide sequence: TGTGCCAGCAGCCGAGTCGCTAAGACAGGGGGGGTCGGAGATACGCAGTATTTT. Using reference TRBV7-8 and TRBJ2-3 for the parts outside the CDR3, the full variable domain is GAGVSQSPRYKVAKRGQDVALRCDPISGHVSLFWYQQALGQGPEFLTYFQNEAQLDKSGLPSDRFFAERPEGSVSTLKIQRTQQEDSAVYLCASSRVAKTGGVGDTQYFGPGTRLTVL.

The rearrangement links TRBV9 to TRBJ2-5, with 9 bases aligning to TRBD1. The germline gives CDR1 SGDLS, CDR2 YYNGEE. Losses at the gene ends were 3 bases for V and 3 bases for J; bases not matched to a gene: 3. The CDR3 is 14 amino acids. The chain's CDR3 is CASSGTGEEETQYF. In DNA, the CDR3 is TGTGCCAGCAGCGGGACAGGGGAGGAAGAGACCCAGTACTTC.

The chain has TRBV28 and TRBJ2-7; D gene uncertain. V was pared by 6 bases and J by 1 base, with 4 bases between. Germline values: CDR1 MDHEN, CDR2 SYDVKM. The length of the CDR3 is 11 residues. The CDR3 DNA reads as TGTGCCAGCAGCTCTTCCTACGAGCAGTACGTC. Protein: CASSSSYEQYV.

The V gene is TRBV9, the J gene TRBJ1-3; D not resolved. This CDR3 comprises 16 residues. V lost 4 bases, J lost 0 bases, and 14 bases lay in between. CDR1 is SGDLS and CDR2 is YYNGEE in the germline V gene. The chain's CDR3 is CASSPQRGGSGNTIYF. In DNA, the CDR3 is TGTGCCAGCAGCCCCCAGCGGGGTGGCTCTGGAAACACCATATATTTT.

The V call is TRBV24-1, the J call TRBJ2-5; 8 bases agree with TRBD2. CDR3 length: 15 amino acids. J gave up 4 bases and V 7 bases, and 10 bases lay outside the gene matches. The germline V gene encodes CDR1 KGHDR and CDR2 SFDVKD. The CDR3 bases are TGTGCCACCAGCGACCCGGGACTAGGGATAGAGACCCAGTACTTC. Translated, it gives CATSDPGLGIETQYF.

This chain joins TRBV18 and TRBJ2-3, with D unresolved. Germline CDR1 and CDR2: KGHSH and LQKENI. Trimming left V 1 base short and J 4 bases short, with 9 bases between. The CDR3 is 14 amino acids. CDR3 sequence: CASSPLPQADTQYF. DNA for the CDR3: TGTGCCAGCTCACCACTACCTCAGGCAGATACGCAGTATTTT.

The V call is TRBV18, the J call TRBJ2-7; a weak D match, TRBD1 (5 bases). Germline CDR1 reads KGHSH; CDR2 reads LQKENI. This CDR3 comprises 14 residues. Trimming left V 3 bases short and J 3 bases short, with 12 bases between. CDR3 in DNA: TGTGCCAGCTCACCCACGACAGATCACTACGAGCAGTACGTC. Translated, it gives CASSPTTDHYEQYV.

This clone was counted a few times. The chain is built from TRBV28 and TRBJ2-5, with TRBD1 identical over 9 bases. This CDR3 contains 17 residues. The trim removed 4 bases at V and 5 bases at J, leaving 14 bases unmatched. The germline gives CDR1 MDHEN, CDR2 SYDVKM. For the CDR3, the DNA is TGTGCCAGCAGTTCACTCGTAAATTCCGGGACAGGGGAGACCCAGTACTTC. Protein: CASSSLVNSGTGETQYF.

This chain uses TRBV30 with TRBJ1-6; D unresolved. The CDR3 length is 13 residues. The V end lost 5 bases, the J end lost 7 bases, and 12 bases lay between the germline ends. Germline CDR1 reads GTSNPN; CDR2 reads SVGIG (reference sequence). The CDR3 nucleotides read TGTGCCTGGGTGGGCGATTGGAATTCACCCCTCCACTTT. This codes for CAWVGDWNSPLHF.

The J gene is TRBJ1-5, the V gene TRBV24-1; D gene unclear. The CDR3 loop spans 14 amino acids. Trimming cost V 9 bases and J 3 bases, with 14 bases left between them. Per the germline V gene, CDR1 is KGHDR and CDR2 is SFDVKD. The CDR3 DNA reads as TGTGCCACCCCGGTAGGAGGGCTCAATCAGCCCCAGCATTTT. It translates to CATPVGGLNQPQHF.

A word on this clone: Other DNA sequences of this sample code for an identical CDR3. The rearrangement uses TRBV7-9 and TRBJ1-2; maybe TRBD1 (5 bases). The germline V gene has CDR1 SEHNR and CDR2 FQNEAQ (reference sequence). The CDR3 is 13 residues long. The germline V and J ends were trimmed by 2 bases and 4 bases, with 8 bases remaining between them. The DNA of the CDR3 is TGTGCCAGCAGCTTACAGGGCGGCTATGGCTACACCTTC. Its translation: CASSLQGGYGYTF.